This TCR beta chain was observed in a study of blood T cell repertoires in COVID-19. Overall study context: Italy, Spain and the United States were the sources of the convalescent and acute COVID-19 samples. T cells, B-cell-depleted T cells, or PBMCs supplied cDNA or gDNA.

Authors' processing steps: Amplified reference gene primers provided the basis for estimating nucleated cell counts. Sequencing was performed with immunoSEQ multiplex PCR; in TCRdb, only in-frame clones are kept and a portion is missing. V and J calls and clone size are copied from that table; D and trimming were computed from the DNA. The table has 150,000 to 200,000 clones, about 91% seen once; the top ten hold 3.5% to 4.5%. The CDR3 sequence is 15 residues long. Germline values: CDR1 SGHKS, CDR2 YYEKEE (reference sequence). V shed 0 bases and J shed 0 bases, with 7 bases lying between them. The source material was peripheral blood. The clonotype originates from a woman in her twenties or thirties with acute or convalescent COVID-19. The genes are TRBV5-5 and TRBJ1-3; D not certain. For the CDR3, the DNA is TGTGCCAGCAGCTTGGACGGTTTCTCTGGAAACACCATATATTTT. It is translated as CASSLDGFSGNTIYF.